This T cell receptor beta chain was documented in a study of PD-1 blockade in classical Hodgkin lymphoma. Regarding the study as a whole: Those achieving complete response showed baseline diversity like newly diagnosed patients.

Time point described: cycle 4 day 1 (C4D1), after less than 7 weeks of nivolumab. Brentuximab vedotin exposure varied among the patients, all of whom had relapsed after autologous stem cell transplantation. Germline CDR1 and CDR2: LGHNA and YSLEER. The CDR3 is made up of 16 amino acids. Trimming stripped 0 bases from V and 0 bases from J, with 9 bases between. The protocol was immunoSEQ multiplex PCR, while the TCRdb copy is restricted to in-frame clones and leaves out a portion. This sample has 40,000 to 45,000 clones, with around 69% found just once. This clone was recorded only once. Its antigen is still unknown.

The specimen was peripheral blood mononuclear cells (PBMCs), collected before the fourth cycle of nivolumab. The chain employs TRBV4-3 and TRBJ2-1; no clear D gene. This receptor was identified in a human donor with classical Hodgkin lymphoma. In nucleotides, the CDR3 is TGCGCCAGCAGCCAAGATTCGGAGAGCTCCTACAATGAGCAGTTCTTC. Its protein product is CASSQDSESSYNEQFF.